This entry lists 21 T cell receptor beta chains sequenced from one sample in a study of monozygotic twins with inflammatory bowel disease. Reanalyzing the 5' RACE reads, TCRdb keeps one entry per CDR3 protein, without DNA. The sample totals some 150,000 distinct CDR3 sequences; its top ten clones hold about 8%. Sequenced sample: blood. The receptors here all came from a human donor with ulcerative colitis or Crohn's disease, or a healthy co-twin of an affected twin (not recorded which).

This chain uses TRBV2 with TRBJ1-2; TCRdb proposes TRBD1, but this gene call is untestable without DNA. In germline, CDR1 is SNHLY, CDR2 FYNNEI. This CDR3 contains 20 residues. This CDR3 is CASSEAGQGVNFLTVNGYTF.

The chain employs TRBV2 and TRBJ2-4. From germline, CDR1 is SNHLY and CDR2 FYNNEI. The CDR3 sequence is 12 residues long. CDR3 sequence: CASRALKNIQYF.

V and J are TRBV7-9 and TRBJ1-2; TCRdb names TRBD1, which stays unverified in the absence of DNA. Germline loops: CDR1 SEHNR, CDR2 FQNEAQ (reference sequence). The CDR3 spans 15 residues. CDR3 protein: CASSPIGTGTYGYTF.

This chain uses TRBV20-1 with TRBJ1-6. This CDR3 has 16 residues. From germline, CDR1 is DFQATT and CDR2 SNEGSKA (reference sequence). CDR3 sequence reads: CSASPTVSSYNSPLHF.

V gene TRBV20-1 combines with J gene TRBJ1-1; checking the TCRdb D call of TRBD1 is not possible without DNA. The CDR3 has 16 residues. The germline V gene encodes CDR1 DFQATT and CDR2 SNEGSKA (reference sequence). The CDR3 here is CSALTGGRVGNTEAFF.

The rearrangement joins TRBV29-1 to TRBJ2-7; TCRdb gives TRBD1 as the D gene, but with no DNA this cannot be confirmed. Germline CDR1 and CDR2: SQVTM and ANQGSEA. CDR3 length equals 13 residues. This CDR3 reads CSGIGTANYEQYF.

The CDR3 is CSARDRGGPAKNIQYF. The rearrangement uses TRBV20-1 and TRBJ2-4; TCRdb's assignment of TRBD2 cannot be checked, as there is no DNA. The V gene's germline CDR1 is DFQATT and CDR2 SNEGSKA (reference sequence). The CDR3 is 16 amino acids.

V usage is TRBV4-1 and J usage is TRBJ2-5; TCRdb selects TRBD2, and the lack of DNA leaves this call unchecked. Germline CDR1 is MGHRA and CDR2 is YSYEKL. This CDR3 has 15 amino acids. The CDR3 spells CASSQEELAHETQYF.

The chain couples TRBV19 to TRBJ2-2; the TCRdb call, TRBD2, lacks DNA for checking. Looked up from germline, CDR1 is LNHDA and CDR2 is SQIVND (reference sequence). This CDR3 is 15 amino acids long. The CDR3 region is CASTLAGAATGELFF.

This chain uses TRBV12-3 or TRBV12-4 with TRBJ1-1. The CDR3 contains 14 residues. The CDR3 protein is CASSFRGQGTEAFF.

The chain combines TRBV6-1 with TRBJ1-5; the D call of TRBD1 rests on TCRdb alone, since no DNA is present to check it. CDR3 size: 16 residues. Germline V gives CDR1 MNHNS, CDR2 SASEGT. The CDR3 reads CASRTQRHGGNQPQHF.

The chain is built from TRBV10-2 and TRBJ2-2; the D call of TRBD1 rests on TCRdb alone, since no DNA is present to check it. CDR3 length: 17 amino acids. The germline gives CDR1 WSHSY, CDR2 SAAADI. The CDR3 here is CASRGSSGGTNTGELFF.

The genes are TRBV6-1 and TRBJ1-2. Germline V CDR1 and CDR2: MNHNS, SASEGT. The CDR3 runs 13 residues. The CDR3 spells CASSETDNYGYTF.

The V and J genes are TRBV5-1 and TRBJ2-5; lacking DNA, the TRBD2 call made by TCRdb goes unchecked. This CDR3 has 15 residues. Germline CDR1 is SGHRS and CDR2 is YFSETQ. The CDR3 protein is CASSLQGLAEETQYF. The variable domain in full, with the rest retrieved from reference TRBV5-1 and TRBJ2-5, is KAGVTQTPRYLIKTRGQQVTLSCSPISGHRSVSWYQQTPGQGLQFLFEYFSETQRNKGNFPGRFSGRQFSNSRSEMNVSTLELGDSALYLCASSLQGLAEETQYFGPGTRLLVL.

This CDR3 reads CSVARSRDTQYF. This chain links TRBV29-1 with TRBJ2-3. CDR3 length equals 12 residues. Germline values: CDR1 SQVTM, CDR2 ANQGSEA.

CDR3 protein: CASGVRGTYEQYF. The V and J genes are TRBV6-4 and TRBJ2-7; TCRdb outputs TRBD2, but without DNA this stays unchecked. This CDR3 has 13 residues. Germline V gene sequence: CDR1 MRHNA, CDR2 SNTAGT.

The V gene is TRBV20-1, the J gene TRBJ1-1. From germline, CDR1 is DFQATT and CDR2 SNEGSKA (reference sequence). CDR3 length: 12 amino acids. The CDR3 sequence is CSASALNTEAFF.

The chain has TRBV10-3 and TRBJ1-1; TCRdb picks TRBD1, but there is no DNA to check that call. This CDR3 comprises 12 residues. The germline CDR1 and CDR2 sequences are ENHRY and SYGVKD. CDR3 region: CAIGAGGGEAFF.

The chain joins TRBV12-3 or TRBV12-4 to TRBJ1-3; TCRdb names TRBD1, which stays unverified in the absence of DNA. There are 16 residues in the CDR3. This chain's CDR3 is CASTLDRTVSGNTIYF.

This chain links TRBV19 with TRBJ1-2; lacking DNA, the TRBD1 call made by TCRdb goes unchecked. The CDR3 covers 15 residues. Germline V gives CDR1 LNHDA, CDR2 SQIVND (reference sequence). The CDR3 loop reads CASTRDREGGYGYTF.

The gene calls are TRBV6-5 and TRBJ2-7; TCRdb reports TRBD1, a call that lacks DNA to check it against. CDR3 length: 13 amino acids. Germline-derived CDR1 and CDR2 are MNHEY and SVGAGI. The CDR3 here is CASSFHRGYEQYF.